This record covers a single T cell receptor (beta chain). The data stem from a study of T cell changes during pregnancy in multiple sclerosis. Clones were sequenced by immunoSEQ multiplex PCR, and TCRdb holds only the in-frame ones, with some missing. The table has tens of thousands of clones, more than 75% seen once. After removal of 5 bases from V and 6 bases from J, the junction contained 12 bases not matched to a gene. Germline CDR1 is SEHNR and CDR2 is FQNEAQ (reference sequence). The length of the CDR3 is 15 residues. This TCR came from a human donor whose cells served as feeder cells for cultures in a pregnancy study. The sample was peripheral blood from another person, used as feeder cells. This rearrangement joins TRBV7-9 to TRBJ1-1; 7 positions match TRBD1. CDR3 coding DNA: TGTGCCAGCAGCAACCGGGGAAAGGGGACAGCTGAAGCTTTCTTT. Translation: CASSNRGKGTAEAFF.